A selection of T cell receptor beta chains follows, all from one sample in a study of cytomegalovirus exposure and HLA in healthy donors. The protocol was immunoSEQ multiplex PCR, while the TCRdb copy is restricted to in-frame clones and leaves out a portion. The repertoire holds 100,000 to 150,000 clones, with 75% to 80% as singletons. Sequencing was performed on PBMCs. Source of these receptors: a woman aged 35 to 49 in good health and CMV-seronegative. Each CDR3 is given with its conserved first and last residue.

V	J	CDR3
TRBV2	TRBJ1-4	CASTAIGGANEKLFF
TRBV2	TRBJ1-6	CASSVGQGRNSPLHF
TRBV19	TRBJ1-4	CASSISALTATNEKLFF
TRBV6-1	TRBJ2-7	CASSESGSGSYEQYF
TRBV9	TRBJ2-3	CASNPSGRGVSTDTQYF
TRBV10-3	TRBJ2-1	CAISDRGPNEQFF
TRBV10-3	TRBJ2-1	CAISESRSLLEGYFNEQFF
TRBV5-1	TRBJ1-6	CASSLADSGDSPLHF
TRBV7-2	TRBJ2-5	CASSQAPGQGFRETQYF
TRBV11-3	TRBJ2-5	CASSRGQAPQETQYF
TRBV28	TRBJ2-1	CASSGAGQFHNEQFF
TRBV7-2	TRBJ2-7	CASSIVAGPYEQYF
TRBV7-2	NA	CASSFPAGVVYEQYF
TRBV7-2	TRBJ1-6	CASSPAGTVSSPLHF
TRBV15	TRBJ2-7	CATSRVRTGGFYEQYF
TRBV2	TRBJ1-5	CASSRGQGDNQPQHF
TRBV6-5	TRBJ1-6	CASSFWRSYNSPLHF
TRBV27	TRBJ2-1	CASSPLAGIYNEQFF
TRBV5-8	TRBJ2-7	CASSLNGYEQYF
TRBV10-2	TRBJ2-2	CASKPHPGELFF
TRBV5-1	TRBJ2-1	CARPGQATNEQFF
TRBV18	TRBJ2-3	CASSPPGPSGRMDTQYF
TRBV27	TRBJ1-5	CASSFPNQPQHF
TRBV5-1	TRBJ1-4	CASSLRRLEKLFF